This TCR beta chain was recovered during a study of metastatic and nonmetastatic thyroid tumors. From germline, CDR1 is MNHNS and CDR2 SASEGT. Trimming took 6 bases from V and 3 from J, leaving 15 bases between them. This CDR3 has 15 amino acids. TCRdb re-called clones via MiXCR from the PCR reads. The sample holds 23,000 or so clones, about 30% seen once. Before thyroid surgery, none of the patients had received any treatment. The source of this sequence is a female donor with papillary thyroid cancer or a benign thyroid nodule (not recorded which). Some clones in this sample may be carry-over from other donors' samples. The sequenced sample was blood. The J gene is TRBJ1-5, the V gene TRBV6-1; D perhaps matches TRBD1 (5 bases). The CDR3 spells CASSPGTVSNQPQHF. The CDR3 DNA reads TGTGCCAGCAGCCCGGGGACGGTTTCCAATCAGCCCCAGCATTTT.